Shown below are 27 T cell receptor beta chains from a single sample sequenced in a study of T cell responses to AZD1222 COVID-19 vaccine. The repertoire was sequenced with immunoSEQ multiplex PCR; TCRdb's copy has only in-frame clones and lacks some. The sample shows 120,000 to 150,000 clones, about 87% of them seen only once. The material sequenced was peripheral blood, taken on day 0 of MenACWY control vaccination. The source is an adult in good health.

The chain has TRBV11-2 and TRBJ1-1, with D perhaps TRBD1 (5 bases). The germline V gene has CDR1 SGHAT and CDR2 FQNNGV. Between the trimmed V and J ends, which lost 5 bases and 6 bases, there was a span of 13 bases. This CDR3 has 13 residues. CDR3 sequence: CASSLRDVAEAFF. DNA of the CDR3: TGTGCCAGCAGCCTAAGGGACGTCGCTGAAGCTTTCTTT.

The chain joins TRBV5-1 to TRBJ2-3; 7 bases match TRBD2. CDR1 is SGHRS and CDR2 is YFSETQ in the germline V gene. This CDR3 region has 15 residues. Trimming took 3 bases from V and 1 from J; bases not matched to a gene: 5. The CDR3 DNA is TGCGCCAGCAGCTATGCCCGGGAGGGCACAGATACGCAGTATTTT. Translating gives CASSYAREGTDTQYF.

V gene TRBV5-6 combines with J gene TRBJ1-6; D ambiguous. Germline lookup yields CDR1 SGHDT and CDR2 YYEEEE. This CDR3 is 16 amino acids long. Trimming pared 4 bases from V and 9 bases from J, leaving 20 bases between. For the CDR3, the DNA is TGTGCCAGCAGCCGCGACACGACATCCTGGGGTTCACCCCTCCACTTT. This codes for CASSRDTTSWGSPLHF. The variable domain in full, completed from reference TRBV5-6 and TRBJ1-6, reads DAGVTQSPTHLIKTRGQQVTLRCSPKSGHDTVSWYQQALGQGPQFIFQYYEEEERQRGNFPDRFSGHQFPNYSSELNVNALLLGDSALYLCASSRDTTSWGSPLHFGNGTRLTVT.

The rearrangement uses TRBV7-9 and TRBJ1-4; D gene ambiguous. V lost 4 bases to trimming and J lost 8 bases, with 8 bases between them. From germline, CDR1 is SEHNR and CDR2 FQNEAQ (reference sequence). The length of the CDR3 is 12 residues. CDR3 DNA: TGTGCCAGCAGCTCCCACCGGGAAAAACTGTTTTTT. Amino acid sequence: CASSSHREKLFF.

The chain carries TRBV6-8 and TRBJ2-2; the D gene could be TRBD1 or TRBD2 (5 bases each). Germline V gene lookup returns CDR1 MNHGY and CDR2 SAAAGT. Between the trimmed V and J ends, which lost 7 bases and 3 bases, there was a span of 12 bases. The CDR3 runs 14 residues. The DNA for the CDR3 is TGTGCCAGCATAACCGGGACGGACACCGGGGAGCTGTTTTTT. It codes for CASITGTDTGELFF.

The rearrangement joins TRBV3-1 (or the pseudogene TRBV3-2) to TRBJ1-2; D gene ambiguous. CDR3 length: 14 residues. The germline V and J ends were trimmed by 0 bases and 7 bases, with 12 bases remaining between them. Germline CDR1 reads LGHDT; CDR2 reads YNNKEL (reference sequence). CDR3 nucleotides: TGTGCCAGCAGCCAAGATAGCAGGAGGGCTGGCTACACCTTC. Translated: CASSQDSRRAGYTF.

CDR3 DNA: TGTGCCACCAGCAGGATGACAGGGTACGGTGAAGCTTTCTTT. Its translation: CATSRMTGYGEAFF. The chain links TRBV15 to TRBJ1-1; TRBD1 aligns across 7 bases. The V segment lost 3 bases and the J segment 7 bases; nucleotides outside the gene matches: 8. The CDR3 length is 14 residues. Germline lookup yields CDR1 LNHNV and CDR2 YYDKDF (reference sequence).

This chain uses TRBV9 with TRBJ2-1, with D unclear. V was pared by 4 bases and J by 6 bases, with 8 bases between. Germline loops: CDR1 SGDLS, CDR2 YYNGEE. This CDR3 has 12 amino acids. The CDR3 here is CASSSGSNEQFF. CDR3 bases: TGTGCCAGCAGCTCCGGGTCCAATGAGCAGTTCTTC.

The J gene is TRBJ1-2, the V gene TRBV27; TRBD1 is a possible D gene (5 bases). Trimming left V 2 bases short and J 7 bases short, with 11 bases between. In germline, CDR1 is MNHEY, CDR2 SMNVEV (reference sequence). This CDR3 is 13 amino acids long. CDR3 sequence: CASSLQGGGGYTF. The CDR3 DNA sequence: TGTGCCAGCAGTTTACAGGGCGGAGGTGGCTACACCTTC.

V and J are TRBV7-2 and TRBJ1-2; 7 bases map to TRBD1. CDR1 and CDR2 from the germline V gene are SGHTA and FQGNSA. With 2 bases clipped from V and 4 bases from J, the junction kept 13 bases outside the gene matches. This CDR3 spans 17 amino acids. This CDR3 reads CASSLRSTGPSAYGYTF. The CDR3 nucleotides are TGTGCCAGCAGCTTACGCTCGACAGGGCCCTCCGCCTATGGCTACACCTTC.

The rearrangement links TRBV5-1 to TRBJ1-4; D not certain. Looked up from germline, CDR1 is SGHRS and CDR2 is YFSETQ. The CDR3 runs to 14 residues. V dropped 0 bases and J dropped 6 bases, with 9 bases sitting between them. The chain's CDR3 is CASSLEGWDEKLFF. CDR3 DNA: TGCGCCAGCAGCTTGGAAGGTTGGGATGAAAAACTGTTTTTT.

The chain carries TRBV11-3 and TRBJ1-1, with D uncertain. Trimming removed 1 base from V and 2 bases from J, with 8 bases in between. CDR1 and CDR2 (germline): SGHNT, YENEEA. This CDR3 comprises 14 residues. CDR3 region: CASSLGGGNTEAFF. The CDR3 nucleotides are TGTGCCAGCAGCTTAGGAGGCGGTAACACTGAAGCTTTCTTT.

This chain uses TRBV9 with TRBJ1-2; D might be TRBD1 (6 bases). CDR1 and CDR2 (germline): SGDLS, YYNGEE. The CDR3 totals 13 residues. The V end lost 5 bases, the J end lost 2 bases, and 10 bases lay between the germline ends. The DNA for the CDR3 is TGTGCCAGCAGGCCGGACAGCAACTATGGCTACACCTTC. It yields the protein CASRPDSNYGYTF.

The CDR3 here is CASRGRSETQYF. CDR3 nucleotide sequence: TGTGCCAGCAGGGGGAGATCAGAGACCCAGTACTTC. The rearrangement links TRBV6-5 to TRBJ2-5; TRBD2 is a possible D gene (5 bases). Germline V lookup: CDR1 MNHEY, CDR2 SVGAGI. There are 12 residues in the CDR3. The germline V and J ends were trimmed by 6 bases and 4 bases, with 9 bases remaining between them.

The V and J genes are TRBV19 and TRBJ2-6, with 7 nucleotides matching TRBD1. The length of the CDR3 is 17 residues. Losses at the gene ends were 8 bases for V and 0 bases for J; bases not matched to a gene: 10. From germline, CDR1 is LNHDA and CDR2 SQIVND (reference sequence). The CDR3: CASSRDSASSGANVLTF. The CDR3 nucleotides read TGTGCCAGTTCCCGGGACAGTGCTTCCTCTGGGGCCAACGTCCTGACTTTC.

This rearrangement joins TRBV27 to TRBJ2-1; 7 bases are shared with TRBD1. CDR3 length: 16 amino acids. The germline V gene has CDR1 MNHEY and CDR2 SMNVEV (reference sequence). Unmatched junction bases numbered 17, after V lost 3 bases and J lost 12 bases. The CDR3 reads CASSFLTGPPKVRQFF. In nucleotides, the CDR3 is TGTGCCAGCAGTTTCCTGACAGGGCCGCCTAAAGTGCGGCAGTTCTTC.

This chain joins TRBV4-1 and TRBJ1-3, with a weak D call TRBD1 (5 bases). The CDR3 runs 15 residues. Germline V gives CDR1 MGHRA, CDR2 YSYEKL. V was trimmed by 4 bases and J by 4 bases, leaving 14 bases between them. The CDR3 sequence: CASSLGGGGGNTIYF. The CDR3 DNA is TGCGCCAGCAGCCTCGGCGGGGGTGGAGGAAACACCATATATTTT.

The chain employs TRBV5-5 and TRBJ1-3; D perhaps matches TRBD1 (5 bases). The germline V and J ends were trimmed by 6 bases and 0 bases, with 13 bases remaining between them. Germline V gives CDR1 SGHKS, CDR2 YYEKEE (reference sequence). This CDR3 spans 15 amino acids. The CDR3 DNA is TGTGCCAGCAATCCGGGACTCAACTCTGGAAACACCATATATTTT. It yields the protein CASNPGLNSGNTIYF.

V and J are TRBV11-2 and TRBJ1-1, with D perhaps matching TRBD1 (5 bases). CDR1 and CDR2 (germline): SGHAT, FQNNGV. CDR3 length: 14 residues. V lost 5 bases to trimming and J lost 0 bases, with 10 bases between them. The CDR3 protein is CASSPDIMNTEAFF. In DNA form, the CDR3 reads TGTGCCAGCAGCCCGGACATTATGAACACTGAAGCTTTCTTT.

This clone was seen a single time. The chain couples TRBV7-2 to TRBJ1-3; TRBD1 matches at 9 bases. After removal of 6 bases from V and 5 bases from J, the junction contained 8 bases not matched to a gene. CDR1 SGHTA and CDR2 FQGNSA come from the germline V gene. The CDR3 has 15 residues. The CDR3 DNA reads TGTGCCAGCAGATTCACAGGGGGCGCAAGAAACACCATATATTTT. Its protein product is CASRFTGGARNTIYF.

The chain has TRBV4-1 and TRBJ2-3, with TRBD1 matching over 9 bases. The germline V gene has CDR1 MGHRA and CDR2 YSYEKL. V shed 4 bases and J 3 bases; nucleotides not matched to a gene: 11. The CDR3 length is 17 residues. The CDR3 loop reads CASSPETGQGETDTQYF. CDR3 in DNA: TGCGCCAGCAGCCCCGAAACGGGACAGGGCGAGACAGATACGCAGTATTTT.

The chain employs TRBV4-2 and TRBJ2-7; a possible D gene is TRBD2 (6 bases). Germline CDR1 and CDR2: LGHNA and YNFKEQ. V lost 4 bases and J lost 2, with 12 bases in between. This CDR3 has 14 residues. CDR3 in amino acids: CASSPWTGAYEQYF. CDR3 DNA sequence: TGTGCCAGCAGCCCCTGGACGGGAGCCTACGAGCAGTACTTC.

CDR3 in DNA: TGTGCCAGCAGCCCGGGGCGGGGGGCTAACACTGAAGCTTTCTTT. Its translation is CASSPGRGANTEAFF. V usage is TRBV7-8 and J usage is TRBJ1-1; possible D gene TRBD1, 6 bases. Germline V gene data show CDR1 as SGHVS and CDR2 as FQNEAQ. The CDR3 loop spans 15 amino acids. V lost 5 bases to trimming and J lost 2 bases, with 15 bases between them. Combining the CDR3 with reference TRBV7-8 and TRBJ1-1 gives the whole variable domain GAGVSQSPRYKVAKRGQDVALRCDPISGHVSLFWYQQALGQGPEFLTYFQNEAQLDKSGLPSDRFFAERPEGSVSTLKIQRTQQEDSAVYLCASSPGRGANTEAFFGQGTRLTVV.

The chain employs TRBV27 and TRBJ2-6; TRBD1 aligns across 9 bases. Germline V gene data show CDR1 as MNHEY and CDR2 as SMNVEV (reference sequence). This CDR3 is built from 17 residues. The ends lost 7 bases at V and 0 bases at J; junction bases unmatched: 7. The CDR3 DNA follows: TGTGCCAGCACCCCCGGGACAGGGACCTCTGGGGCCAACGTCCTGACTTTC. It codes for CASTPGTGTSGANVLTF.

A single count supports this clone. This chain links TRBV19 with TRBJ2-3; D not resolved. This CDR3 comprises 13 residues. Germline V gene sequence: CDR1 LNHDA, CDR2 SQIVND (reference sequence). The V gene lost 8 bases and the J gene lost 1 base, with 10 bases spanning the gap. The CDR3: CASGTIGTDTQYF. The CDR3 coding sequence is TGTGCCAGTGGTACTATTGGCACAGATACGCAGTATTTT.

This chain connects TRBV27 to TRBJ1-2, with D hard to call. Looked up from germline, CDR1 is MNHEY and CDR2 is SMNVEV (reference sequence). This CDR3 has 18 residues. V gave up 3 bases and J gave up 4 bases, with 24 bases separating them. CDR3: CASSFSTIRADKFYGYTF. The CDR3 DNA reads TGTGCCAGCAGTTTCTCCACCATAAGGGCGGATAAATTCTATGGCTACACCTTC.

Here the CDR3 DNA reads TGTGCCAGCTCCGAGGACAGTGCTGGAAACACCATATATTTT. Protein: CASSEDSAGNTIYF. J is TRBJ1-3 and V is TRBV18, with D perhaps matching TRBD1 (6 bases). Germline CDR1 and CDR2: KGHSH and LQKENI. This CDR3 region has 14 residues. Trimming pared 6 bases from V and 2 bases from J, leaving 11 bases between.